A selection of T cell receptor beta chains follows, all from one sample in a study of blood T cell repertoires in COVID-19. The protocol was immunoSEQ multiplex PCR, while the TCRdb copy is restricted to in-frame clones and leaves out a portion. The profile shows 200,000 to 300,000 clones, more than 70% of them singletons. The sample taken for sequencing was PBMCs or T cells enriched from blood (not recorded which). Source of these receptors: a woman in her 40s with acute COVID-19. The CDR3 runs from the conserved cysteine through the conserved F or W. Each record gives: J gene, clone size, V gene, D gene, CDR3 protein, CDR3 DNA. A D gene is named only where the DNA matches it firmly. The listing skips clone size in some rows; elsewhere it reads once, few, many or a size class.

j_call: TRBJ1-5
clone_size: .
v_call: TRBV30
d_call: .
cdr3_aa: CAWTKGYSNQPQHF
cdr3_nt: TGTGCCTGGACAAAGGGGTATAGCAATCAGCCCCAGCATTTT

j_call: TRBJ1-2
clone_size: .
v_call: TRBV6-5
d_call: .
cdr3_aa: CASSPTGANYGYTF
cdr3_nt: TGTGCCAGCAGCCCCACGGGAGCTAACTATGGCTACACCTTC

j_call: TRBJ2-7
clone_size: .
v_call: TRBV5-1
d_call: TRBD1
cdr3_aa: CASSVGQGEVAF
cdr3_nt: TGCGCCAGCAGCGTAGGACAGGGGGAGGTCGCCTTC

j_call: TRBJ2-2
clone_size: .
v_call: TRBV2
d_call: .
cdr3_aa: CASSESPGELFF
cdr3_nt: TGTGCCAGCAGTGAATCTCCCGGGGAGCTGTTTTTT

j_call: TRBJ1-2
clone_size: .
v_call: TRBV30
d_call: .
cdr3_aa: CAWSTGYGYTF
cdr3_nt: TGTGCCTGGAGCACCGGCTATGGCTACACCTTC

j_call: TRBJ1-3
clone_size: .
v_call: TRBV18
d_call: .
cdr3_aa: CASSPPGTGNTIYF
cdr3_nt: TGTGCCAGCTCACCACCGGGCACCGGAAACACCATATATTTT

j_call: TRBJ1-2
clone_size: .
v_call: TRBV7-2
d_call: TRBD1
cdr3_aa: CASSPTGGLRGYTF
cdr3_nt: TGTGCCAGCAGCCCAACAGGGGGCCTAAGGGGCTACACCTTC

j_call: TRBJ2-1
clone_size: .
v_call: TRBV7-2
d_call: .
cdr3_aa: CASSFTRGSYNEQFF
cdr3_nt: TGTGCCAGCAGCTTTACGAGAGGGTCCTACAATGAGCAGTTCTTC

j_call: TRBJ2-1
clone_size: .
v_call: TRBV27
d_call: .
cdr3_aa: CASSFGAEQFF
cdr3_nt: TGTGCCAGCAGTTTCGGAGCTGAGCAGTTCTTC

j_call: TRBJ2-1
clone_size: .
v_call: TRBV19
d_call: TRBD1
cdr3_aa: CASSHRGSYNEQFF
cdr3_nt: TGTGCCAGTAGTCACAGGGGTTCTTACAATGAGCAGTTCTTC

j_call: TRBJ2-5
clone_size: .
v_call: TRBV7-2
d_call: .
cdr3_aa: CASSPSRTARETQYF
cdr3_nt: TGTGCCAGCAGCCCCTCCAGAACAGCCCGGGAGACCCAGTACTTC

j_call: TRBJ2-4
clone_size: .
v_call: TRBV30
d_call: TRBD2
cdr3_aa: CAWTGLAGNIQYF
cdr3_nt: TGTGCCTGGACAGGACTAGCGGGGAACATTCAGTACTTC

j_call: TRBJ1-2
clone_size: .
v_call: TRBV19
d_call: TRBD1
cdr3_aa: CATLPGQGYGYTF
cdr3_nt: TGTGCCACCCTGCCGGGACAGGGCTATGGCTACACCTTC

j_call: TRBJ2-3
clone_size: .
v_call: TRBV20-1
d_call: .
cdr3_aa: CSASVSSADTQYF
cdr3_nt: TGCAGTGCTAGTGTTAGTAGTGCAGATACGCAGTATTTT

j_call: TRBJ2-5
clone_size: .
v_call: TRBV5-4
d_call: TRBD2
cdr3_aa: CASSPSGAHGETQYF
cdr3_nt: TGTGCCAGCAGCCCTAGCGGGGCCCACGGGGAGACCCAGTACTTC

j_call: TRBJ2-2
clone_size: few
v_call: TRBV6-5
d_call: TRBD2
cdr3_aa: CASSSFSGRGTGELFF
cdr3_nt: TGTGCCAGCAGTTCGTTTAGCGGGAGAGGCACCGGGGAGCTGTTTTTT

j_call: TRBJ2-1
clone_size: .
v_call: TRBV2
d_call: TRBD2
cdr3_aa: CASTVRAGEKGEQFF
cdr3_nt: TGTGCCAGCACGGTTCGAGCGGGAGAAAAGGGTGAGCAGTTCTTC

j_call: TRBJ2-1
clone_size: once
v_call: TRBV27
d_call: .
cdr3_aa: CASSLPGDEQFF
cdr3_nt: TGTGCCAGCAGTTTACCCGGGGATGAGCAGTTCTTC

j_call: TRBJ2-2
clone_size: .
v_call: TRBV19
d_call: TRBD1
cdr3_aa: CASSWETGRLTGELFF
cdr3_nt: TGTGCCAGTAGTTGGGAGACAGGGCGCCTTACCGGGGAGCTGTTTTTT

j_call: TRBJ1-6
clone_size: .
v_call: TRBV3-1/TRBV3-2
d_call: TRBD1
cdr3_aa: CASSSGGASSPLHF
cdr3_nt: TGTGCCAGCAGCTCAGGGGGCGCGAGTTCACCCCTCCACTTT

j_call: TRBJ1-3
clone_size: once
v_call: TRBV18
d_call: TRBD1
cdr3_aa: CASSPRDRVSGNTIYF
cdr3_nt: TGTGCCAGCTCACCCCGGGACAGGGTCTCTGGAAACACCATATATTTT

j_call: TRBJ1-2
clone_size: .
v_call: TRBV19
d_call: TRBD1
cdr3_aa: CASTPDRVVGYTF
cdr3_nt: TGTGCCAGTACTCCGGACAGGGTCGTCGGCTACACCTTC

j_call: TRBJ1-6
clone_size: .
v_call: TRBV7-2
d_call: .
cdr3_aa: CASSLGQGYSPLHF
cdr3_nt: TGTGCCAGCAGCTTAGGGCAGGGGTACTCACCCCTCCACTTT

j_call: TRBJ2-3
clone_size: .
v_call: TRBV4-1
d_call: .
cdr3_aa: CASSLLGGAYADTQYF
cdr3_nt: TGCGCCAGCAGCCTGCTGGGGGGGGCCTACGCAGATACGCAGTATTTT

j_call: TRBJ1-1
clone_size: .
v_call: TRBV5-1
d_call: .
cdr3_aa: CASSLAGKNTEAFF
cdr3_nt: TGCGCCAGCAGCTTAGCAGGGAAGAACACTGAAGCTTTCTTT

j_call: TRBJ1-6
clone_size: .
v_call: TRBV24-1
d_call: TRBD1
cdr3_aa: CATSLRTGVTYNSPLHF
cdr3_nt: TGTGCCACCAGCCTCCGGACAGGGGTGACCTATAATTCACCCCTCCACTTT

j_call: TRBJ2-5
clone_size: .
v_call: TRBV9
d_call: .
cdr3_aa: CASSVESLAETQYF
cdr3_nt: TGTGCCAGCAGCGTAGAGTCTCTAGCCGAGACCCAGTACTTC

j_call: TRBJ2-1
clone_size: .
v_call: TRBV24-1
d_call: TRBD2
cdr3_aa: CATSDPVRGDDNEQFF
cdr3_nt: TGTGCCACCAGTGACCCCGTGCGGGGGGACGACAATGAGCAGTTCTTC

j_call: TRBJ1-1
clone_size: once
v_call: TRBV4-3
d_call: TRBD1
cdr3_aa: CASSQGRDRDVPAFF
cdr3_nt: TGCGCCAGCAGCCAGGGTCGGGACAGGGACGTCCCCGCTTTCTTT

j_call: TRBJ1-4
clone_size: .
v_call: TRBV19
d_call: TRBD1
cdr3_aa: CASSTPGGSGEKLFF
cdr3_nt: TGTGCCAGTAGTACTCCAGGGGGCAGTGGAGAAAAACTGTTTTTT

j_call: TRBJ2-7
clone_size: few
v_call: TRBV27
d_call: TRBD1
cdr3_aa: CASTKTGQGAHEQYF
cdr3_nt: TGTGCCAGCACCAAAACGGGACAGGGGGCCCACGAGCAGTACTTC

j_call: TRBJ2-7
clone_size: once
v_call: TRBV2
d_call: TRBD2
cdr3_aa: CASKTGTSGGKRYF
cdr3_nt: TGTGCCAGCAAAACCGGGACTAGCGGGGGAAAAAGGTACTTC

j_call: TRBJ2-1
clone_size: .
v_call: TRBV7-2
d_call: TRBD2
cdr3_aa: CASSSPGLATEQFF
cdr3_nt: TGTGCCAGCAGCTCCCCGGGACTAGCGACGGAGCAGTTCTTC

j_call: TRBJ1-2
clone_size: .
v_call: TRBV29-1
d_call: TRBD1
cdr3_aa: CSVGGQTNYGYTF
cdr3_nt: TGCAGCGTTGGGGGACAGACTAACTATGGCTACACCTTC

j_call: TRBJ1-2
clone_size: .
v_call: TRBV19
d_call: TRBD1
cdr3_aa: CASNPGQQTNYGYTF
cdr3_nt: TGTGCCAGTAACCCGGGACAGCAAACTAACTATGGCTACACCTTC

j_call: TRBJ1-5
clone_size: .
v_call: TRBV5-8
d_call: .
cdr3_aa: CASSLQGPNQPQHF
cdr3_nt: TGTGCCAGCAGCTTGCAGGGCCCCAATCAGCCCCAGCATTTT

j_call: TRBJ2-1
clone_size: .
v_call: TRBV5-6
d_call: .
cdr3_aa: CASSLVPGNNEQFF
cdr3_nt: TGTGCCAGCAGCTTGGTACCAGGGAACAATGAGCAGTTCTTC

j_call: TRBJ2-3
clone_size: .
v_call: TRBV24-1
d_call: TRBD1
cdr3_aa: CATNRGSSTTDTQYF
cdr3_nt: TGTGCCACTAACAGGGGTTCGTCGACCACAGATACGCAGTATTTT

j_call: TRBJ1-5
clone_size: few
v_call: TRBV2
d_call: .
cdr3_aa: CASTGYNQPQHF
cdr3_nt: TGTGCCAGCACAGGTTACAATCAGCCCCAGCATTTT

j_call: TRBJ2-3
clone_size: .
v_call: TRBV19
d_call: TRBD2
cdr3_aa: CASSIDPTSGHQYF
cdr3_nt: TGTGCCAGTAGTATAGATCCAACTAGCGGCCACCAGTATTTT

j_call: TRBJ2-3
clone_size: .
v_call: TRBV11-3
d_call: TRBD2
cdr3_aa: CASSFGPASGPITDTQYF
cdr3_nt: TGTGCCAGCAGCTTCGGTCCAGCTAGCGGTCCCATAACAGATACGCAGTATTTT

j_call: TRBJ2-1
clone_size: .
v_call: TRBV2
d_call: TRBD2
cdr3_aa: CASSAPGTSGANEQFF
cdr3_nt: TGTGCCAGCAGTGCCCCCGGGACTAGCGGGGCCAATGAGCAGTTCTTC

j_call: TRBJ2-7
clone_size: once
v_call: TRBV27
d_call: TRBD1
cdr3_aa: CASSLSRDRGYEQYF
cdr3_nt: TGTGCCAGCAGTTTATCCCGGGACAGGGGGTACGAGCAGTACTTC

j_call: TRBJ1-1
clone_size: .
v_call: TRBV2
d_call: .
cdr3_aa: CASLLGAKNTEAFF
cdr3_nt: TGTGCTAGCCTATTGGGAGCCAAAAACACTGAAGCTTTCTTT

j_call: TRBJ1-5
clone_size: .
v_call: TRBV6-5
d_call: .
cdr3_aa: CASSYSREGKQPQHF
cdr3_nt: TGTGCCAGCAGTTACTCGAGGGAAGGGAAACAGCCCCAGCATTTT

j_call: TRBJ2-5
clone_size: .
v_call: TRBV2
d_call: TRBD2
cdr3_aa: CASSEGIAGGQETQYF
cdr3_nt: TGTGCCAGCAGTGAGGGAATAGCGGGGGGGCAAGAGACCCAGTACTTC

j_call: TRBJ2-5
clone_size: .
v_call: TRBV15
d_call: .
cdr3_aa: CATSRPGLTGETQYF
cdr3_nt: TGTGCCACCAGCAGACCTGGACTGACGGGGGAGACCCAGTACTTC

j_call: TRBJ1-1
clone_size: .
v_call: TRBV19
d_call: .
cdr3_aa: CASSPRTKLVGHAEAFF
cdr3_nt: TGTGCCAGTAGTCCCCGGACCAAATTGGTAGGACACGCTGAAGCTTTCTTT

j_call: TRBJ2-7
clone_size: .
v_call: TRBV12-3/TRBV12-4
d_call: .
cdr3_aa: CASSFTGLGEQYF
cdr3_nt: TGTGCCAGCAGTTTTACAGGGCTGGGCGAGCAGTACTTC

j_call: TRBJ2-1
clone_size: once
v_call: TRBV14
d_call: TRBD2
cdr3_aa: CASSSTRGRASWGEQFF
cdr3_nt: TGTGCCAGCAGCTCCACACGGGGGAGGGCCTCATGGGGTGAGCAGTTCTTC

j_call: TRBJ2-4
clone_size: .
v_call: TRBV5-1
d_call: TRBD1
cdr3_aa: CASSPGTGTKNIQYF
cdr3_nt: TGCGCCAGCAGCCCCGGGACAGGGACCAAAAACATTCAGTACTTC

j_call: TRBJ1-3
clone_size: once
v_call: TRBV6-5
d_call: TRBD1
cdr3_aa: CASSQDRATGNTIYF
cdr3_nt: TGTGCCAGCAGTCAGGACAGGGCCACTGGAAACACCATATATTTT

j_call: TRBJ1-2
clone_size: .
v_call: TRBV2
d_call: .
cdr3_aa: CASDPDRGHSYGYTF
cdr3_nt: TGTGCCAGCGACCCGGACAGAGGGCACTCCTATGGCTACACCTTC

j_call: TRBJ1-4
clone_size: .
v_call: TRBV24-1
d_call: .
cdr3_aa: CATSDVGSPNEKLFF
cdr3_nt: TGTGCCACCAGTGATGTCGGGTCACCAAATGAAAAACTGTTTTTT

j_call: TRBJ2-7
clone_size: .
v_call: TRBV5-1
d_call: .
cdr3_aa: CASSLAGKGYEQYF
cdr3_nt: TGCGCCAGCAGCTTGGCAGGGAAAGGCTACGAGCAGTACTTC

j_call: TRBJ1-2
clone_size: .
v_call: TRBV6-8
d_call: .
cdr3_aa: CASMRAFGYTF
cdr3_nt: TGTGCCAGCATGAGGGCGTTTGGCTACACCTTC

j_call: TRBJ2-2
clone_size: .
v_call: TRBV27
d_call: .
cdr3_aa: CASSLTRTGELFF
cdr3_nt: TGTGCCAGCAGTTTAACTCGGACCGGGGAGCTGTTTTTT

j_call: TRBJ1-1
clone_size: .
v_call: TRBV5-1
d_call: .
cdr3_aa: CASSLSGGNNAEAFF
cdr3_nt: TGCGCCAGCAGCTTGAGTGGAGGGAACAACGCTGAAGCTTTCTTT

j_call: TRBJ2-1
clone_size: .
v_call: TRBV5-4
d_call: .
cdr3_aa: CASSLVGRGYNEQFF
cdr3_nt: TGTGCCAGCAGCCTGGTTGGACGCGGGTACAATGAGCAGTTCTTC